The 9 T cell receptor beta chains reported below all come from one sample, sequenced in a study of blood T cell repertoires in COVID-19. Clones were sequenced by immunoSEQ multiplex PCR, and TCRdb holds only the in-frame ones, with some missing. This sample carries over 85,000 clones, around three quarters of them seen once, and the ten largest clones take less than 10%. Sequencing was performed on peripheral blood. The receptors originated from a woman aged 60-75 years with acute or convalescent COVID-19.

V gene TRBV6-5 combines with J gene TRBJ2-2, with 10 bases aligning to TRBD1. Germline-derived CDR1 and CDR2 are MNHEY and SVGAGI. This CDR3 region has 15 residues. After removal of 10 bases from V and 3 bases from J, the junction contained 8 bases not matched to a gene. This CDR3 reads CATTTGTGDTGELFF. As DNA, the CDR3 is TGTGCCACAACGACCGGGACAGGGGACACCGGGGAGCTGTTTTTT.

This rearrangement joins TRBV19 to TRBJ2-5, with 15 bases identical to TRBD2. V lost 5 bases, J lost 5 bases, and 9 bases stayed unmatched. Germline V CDR1 and CDR2: LNHDA, SQIVND (reference sequence). The CDR3 runs to 17 residues. The chain's CDR3 is CASSPGLAGGRGETQYF. For the CDR3, the DNA is TGTGCCAGTAGTCCAGGACTAGCGGGGGGGCGGGGGGAGACCCAGTACTTC.

The chain joins TRBV7-8 to TRBJ1-5; TRBD1 aligns across 8 bases. J gave up 6 bases and V 4 bases, and 5 bases lay outside the gene matches. Germline CDR1 reads SGHVS; CDR2 reads FQNEAQ. This CDR3 region has 14 residues. The CDR3 loop is CASSYRGIGQPQHF. Here the CDR3 DNA reads TGTGCCAGCAGCTACAGGGGGATAGGTCAGCCCCAGCATTTT.

The chain links TRBV28 to TRBJ2-7; weak D call: TRBD1 (7 bases). The V gene lost 5 bases and the J gene lost 4 bases, with 18 bases spanning the gap. The V gene's germline CDR1 is MDHEN and CDR2 SYDVKM. This CDR3 is 15 amino acids long. CDR3 protein: CASSQTQGRIYEQYF. The CDR3 DNA reads TGTGCCAGCAGTCAGACACAGGGGAGGATATACGAGCAGTACTTC.

The V gene is TRBV6-2 or TRBV6-3, the J gene TRBJ1-6; no clear D. Germline CDR1 and CDR2: MNHEY and SVGEGT. Trimming stripped 2 bases from V and 6 bases from J, with 8 bases between. The CDR3 extends over 14 amino acids. CDR3 in amino acids: CASSYNFGNSPLHF. CDR3 in DNA: TGTGCCAGCAGTTACAACTTCGGTAATTCACCCCTCCACTTT.

This clone was seen just once. V gene TRBV24-1 combines with J gene TRBJ2-3; 9 nucleotides match TRBD2. V shed 3 bases, J shed 0 bases, and the junction held 3 bases outside the gene matches. The V gene's germline CDR1 is KGHDR and CDR2 SFDVKD. The CDR3 totals 16 residues. This CDR3 is CATSDVAGASTDTQYF. The CDR3 nucleotides are TGTGCCACCAGTGATGTAGCGGGGGCTAGCACAGATACGCAGTATTTT.

The V and J genes are TRBV5-1 and TRBJ2-7, with 7 bases aligning to TRBD1. The CDR3 totals 14 residues. Trimming at V came to 3 bases and at J to 5 bases, leaving 8 bases not matched to a gene. Germline assignment: CDR1 SGHRS and CDR2 YFSETQ. Here the CDR3 reads CASSSTGALDEQYF. DNA of the CDR3: TGCGCCAGCAGCTCCACAGGGGCCCTCGACGAGCAGTACTTC.

This clone was observed a handful of times. The V gene is TRBV3-1 (or the pseudogene TRBV3-2), the J gene TRBJ2-5, with 15 bases aligning to TRBD2. Per germline, CDR1 LGHDT and CDR2 YNNKEL (reference sequence). Trimming took 4 bases from V and 4 from J; bases not matched to a gene: 13. This CDR3 has 19 residues. CDR3 in DNA: TGTGCCAGCAGCCCCCCCCAAGGACTAGCGGGGGGGCCCCTAGAGACCCAGTACTTC. Translation: CASSPPQGLAGGPLETQYF.

The rearrangement links TRBV27 to TRBJ2-3; D is unresolved. The CDR3 totals 13 residues. Germline V CDR1 and CDR2: MNHEY, SMNVEV (reference sequence). V lost 7 bases and J 6 bases, leaving 14 bases between the germline ends. The CDR3 loop reads CASISIRSDTQYF. In DNA form, the CDR3 reads TGTGCCAGCATTTCGATTAGATCCGATACGCAGTATTTT.